The 15 T cell receptor beta chains below come from one sample, sequenced in a study of T cell responses to AZD1222 COVID-19 vaccine. Measured with immunoSEQ multiplex PCR; TCRdb has only the in-frame clones, and not every one. The data contain 100,000 to 130,000 clones, about nine tenths of them singletons. The input for sequencing was peripheral blood, taken 28 days after the second AZD1222 dose. The receptors here all came from an adult who received the AZD1222 COVID-19 vaccine.

The CDR3 nucleotides are TGTGCCAGCAGCCCCCCCAGGGTAGATGGCTACACCTTC. Translating it yields CASSPPRVDGYTF. The V and J genes are TRBV16 and TRBJ1-2; tentative D call: TRBD1 (5 bases). Germline-derived CDR1 and CDR2 are KGHSY and FQNENV. V shed 4 bases and J shed 6 bases, with 12 bases lying between them. This CDR3 comprises 13 residues.

This sequence joins TRBV10-3 and TRBJ2-7; D is perhaps TRBD1 (5 bases). V was shortened by 3 bases and J by 2 bases, with 5 bases between the two germline ends. Germline-derived CDR1 and CDR2 are ENHRY and SYGVKD. The CDR3 runs 12 residues. CDR3 loop: CAISDRAYEQYF. The CDR3 nucleotides are TGTGCCATCAGTGACAGGGCCTACGAGCAGTACTTC.

V usage is TRBV5-6 and J usage is TRBJ2-1; 12 bases map to TRBD2. Germline-derived CDR1 and CDR2 are SGHDT and YYEEEE. This CDR3 spans 15 amino acids. V was clipped by 4 bases and J by 8 bases; unmatched bases: 7. The CDR3: CASSLTSGRFHEQFF. CDR3 DNA sequence: TGTGCCAGCAGCCTTACTAGCGGGAGGTTCCATGAGCAGTTCTTC.

The gene calls are TRBV30 and TRBJ1-4; the match to TRBD1 covers 7 bases. The CDR3 loop spans 13 amino acids. Germline V CDR1 and CDR2: GTSNPN, SVGIG (reference sequence). V lost 5 bases to trimming and J lost 8 bases; unmatched junction nucleotides: 8. CDR3 protein: CAWLDRVYEKLFF. CDR3 DNA: TGTGCCTGGCTTGACAGGGTGTACGAAAAACTGTTTTTT.

The V call is TRBV4-1, the J call TRBJ1-2; 7 positions match TRBD1. CDR1 and CDR2 (germline): MGHRA, YSYEKL. V dropped 4 bases and J dropped 2; count of bases not matched to a gene: 10. The CDR3 is 16 residues long. The CDR3 nucleotides are TGCGCCAGCAGCCCTGTTGGACAGGCCAGAAACTATGGCTACACCTTC. Translating it yields CASSPVGQARNYGYTF.

This clone was seen once. V is TRBV10-3 and J is TRBJ2-2, with 10 bases that match TRBD2. Germline values: CDR1 ENHRY, CDR2 SYGVKD. With 6 bases clipped from V and 3 bases from J, the junction kept 10 bases outside the gene matches. This CDR3 comprises 17 residues. CDR3 bases: TGTGCCATCAGCGGACTAGCGGCCGACGGGGACACCGGGGAGCTGTTTTTT. Translation gives CAISGLAADGDTGELFF.

This clone was seen a single time. This chain uses TRBV3-1 (or the pseudogene TRBV3-2) with TRBJ1-1; no clear D gene. This CDR3 region has 12 residues. Germline CDR1 is LGHDT and CDR2 is YNNKEL (reference sequence). Trimming took off 1 base at V and 11 bases at J, with 11 bases between the two ends. The CDR3 protein is CASSQGSLRAFF. The CDR3 DNA reads TGTGCCAGCAGCCAAGGGTCCCTTCGGGCTTTCTTT.

This chain joins TRBV28 and TRBJ2-3; 8 bases are a match to TRBD2. Germline trimming cut 3 bases from V and 0 bases from J; bases unmatched to any gene: 8. From germline, CDR1 is MDHEN and CDR2 SYDVKM. This CDR3 is built from 17 residues. The CDR3 protein is CASSFSSAGGSTDTQYF. For the CDR3, the DNA is TGTGCCAGCAGTTTTTCGTCGGCGGGAGGTAGCACAGATACGCAGTATTTT.

Note on this clone: An end of the junction differs from the germline gene, which may be a read error. This sequence joins TRBV19 and TRBJ1-1, with 7 bases aligning to TRBD1. This CDR3 has 17 amino acids. Germline V gene lookup returns CDR1 LNHDA and CDR2 SQIVND (reference sequence). In nucleotides, the CDR3 is TGTGCCAGTACTATACCCCCAACTCCTACAGGGGCCACTGAAGCTTTCTTT. Translation gives CASTIPPTPTGATEAFF.

A single count supports this clone. This chain uses TRBV7-9 with TRBJ1-1; D remains ambiguous. Looked up from germline, CDR1 is SEHNR and CDR2 is FQNEAQ (reference sequence). The CDR3 has 15 amino acids. V lost 5 bases and J lost 0, with 13 bases in between. The CDR3 bases are TGTGCCAGCAGCCCGCCCGTTGGGATGAACACTGAAGCTTTCTTT. This codes for CASSPPVGMNTEAFF.

The chain recombines TRBV7-2 with TRBJ2-1; the match to TRBD1 covers 10 bases. This CDR3 comprises 15 residues. Germline values: CDR1 SGHTA, CDR2 FQGNSA. V trimming: 3 bases; J trimming: 7 bases; junction bases outside the gene matches: 6. In nucleotides, the CDR3 is TGTGCCAGCAGCTTGCAAGGACAGGGGGTAAATGAGCAGTTCTTC. Protein product: CASSLQGQGVNEQFF. Full variable domain (remainder filled in from reference TRBV7-2 and TRBJ2-1): GAGVSQSPSNKVTEKGKDVELRCDPISGHTALYWYRQSLGQGLEFLIYFQGNSAPDKSGLPSDRFSAERTGGSVSTLTIQRTQQEDSAVYLCASSLQGQGVNEQFFGPGTRLTVL.

The chain employs TRBV5-1 and TRBJ2-1; D gene ambiguous. The germline V and J ends were trimmed by 0 bases and 7 bases, with 8 bases remaining between them. The germline CDR1 and CDR2 sequences are SGHRS and YFSETQ. The CDR3 has 13 amino acids. The CDR3 loop reads CASSLGRVNEQFF. DNA of the CDR3: TGCGCCAGCAGCTTGGGTCGGGTAAATGAGCAGTTCTTC.

The CDR3 DNA follows: TGCGCCAGCAGTTCAGGGGTCAGGGGTTTTTCCTACGAGCAGTACTTC. Protein: CASSSGVRGFSYEQYF. V is TRBV10-2 and J is TRBJ2-7; TRBD1 is a possible D gene (6 bases). Germline V lookup: CDR1 WSHSY, CDR2 SAAADI. Trimming took 5 bases from V and 1 from J, leaving 18 bases between them. This CDR3 has 16 amino acids.

The rearrangement uses TRBV30 and TRBJ2-1; D is ambiguous. There are 11 residues in the CDR3. CDR1 is GTSNPN and CDR2 is SVGIG in the germline V gene (reference sequence). V was trimmed by 1 base and J by 8 bases, leaving 6 bases between them. DNA of the CDR3: TGTGCCTGGAGTGCGGTAGATGAGCAGTTCTTC. Amino acid sequence: CAWSAVDEQFF.

The genes are TRBV6-2 or TRBV6-3 and TRBJ2-3; no clear D. V was cut by 3 bases and J by 2 bases, with 12 bases left in between. Germline assignment: CDR1 MNHEY and CDR2 SVGEGT. This CDR3 spans 15 amino acids. The CDR3 DNA reads TGTGCCAGCAGTTATCAGGCGGAAATCACAGATACGCAGTATTTT. Translating it yields CASSYQAEITDTQYF.